The 22 T cell receptor beta chains reported below all come from one sample, sequenced in a study of T cells after yellow fever vaccination. One entry per CDR3 protein, called by TCRdb with MiXCR from the 5' RACE reads. The sample includes 450,000 to 600,000 distinct CDR3 sequences, around a sixth seen only once; the top ten take 15% to 20%. The material was PBMCs, obtained 4 to 5 days after the first yellow fever vaccination. The source is a man between 18 and 29 years old who received the YFV17D yellow fever vaccine.

This clonotype was found a few times. The rearrangement uses TRBV4-1 and TRBJ1-2; D is ambiguous. Per germline, CDR1 MGHRA and CDR2 YSYEKL. V lost 0 bases and J lost 6, with 8 bases in between. This CDR3 comprises 13 residues. CDR3 in DNA: TGCGCCAGCAGCCAAGATCTGGTGGATGGCTACACCTTC. This encodes CASSQDLVDGYTF.

The chain employs TRBV12-3 or TRBV12-4 and TRBJ2-1, with D maybe TRBD2 (5 bases). V was shortened by 3 bases and J by 2 bases, with 14 bases between the two germline ends. The CDR3 has 16 residues. As DNA, the CDR3 is TGTGCCAGCAGTTTTTCTCCGGGGAGAGCCTACAATGAGCAGTTCTTC. It encodes CASSFSPGRAYNEQFF.

The chain employs TRBV12-3 or TRBV12-4 and TRBJ1-2; D is ambiguous. The CDR3 is 11 amino acids. Trimming shortened V by 7 bases and J by 3 bases, and 6 bases separated the two germline ends. The DNA for the CDR3 is TGTGCCAGCACGCAAGACTATGGCTACACCTTC. This translates into CASTQDYGYTF.

This clonotype has only a few counts. This rearrangement joins TRBV7-9 to TRBJ2-3, with 7 bases that match TRBD1. The CDR3 loop spans 15 amino acids. The germline V gene has CDR1 SEHNR and CDR2 FQNEAQ (reference sequence). V shed 6 bases, J shed 4 bases, and the junction held 10 bases outside the gene matches. CDR3 in DNA: TGTGCCAGCAGTGGTGACAGGGTTGTGTCAGATACGCAGTATTTT. This translates into CASSGDRVVSDTQYF.

In its sample, this clonotype was seen a few times. The V gene is TRBV7-2, the J gene TRBJ2-1; 15 bases match TRBD2. The CDR3 spans 16 residues. V lost 1 base, J lost 7 bases, and 2 bases stayed unmatched. In germline, CDR1 is SGHTA, CDR2 FQGNSA. DNA for the CDR3: TGTGCCAGCAGCTTAGTCGGGACTAGCGGGGGGAATGAGCAGTTCTTC. It yields the protein CASSLVGTSGGNEQFF.

The chain has TRBV7-2 and TRBJ1-1; D ambiguous. Germline V gene data show CDR1 as SGHTA and CDR2 as FQGNSA. The CDR3 covers 15 residues. V was pared by 1 base and J by 0 bases, with 9 bases between. This chain's CDR3 is CASSLEYGVNTEAFF. The CDR3 bases are TGTGCCAGCAGCTTAGAATACGGGGTGAACACTGAAGCTTTCTTT.

This chain connects TRBV28 to TRBJ2-7, with unresolved D. Trimming stripped 1 base from V and 2 bases from J, with 3 bases between. The CDR3 contains 12 residues. From germline, CDR1 is MDHEN and CDR2 SYDVKM. In DNA, the CDR3 is TGTGCCAGCAGTTTATTCCCCTACGAGCAGTACTTC. It codes for CASSLFPYEQYF.

This clonotype was seen only a few times. This chain links TRBV15 with TRBJ1-6; D is unresolved. V shed 7 bases and J shed 9 bases, with 13 bases lying between them. The CDR3 loop spans 13 amino acids. Per the germline V gene, CDR1 is LNHNV and CDR2 is YYDKDF (reference sequence). DNA of the CDR3: TGTGCCACCACAGACCGATATTTTTCACCCCTCCACTTT. Protein product: CATTDRYFSPLHF.

This clonotype was found many times. The chain recombines TRBV7-9 with TRBJ2-5; no clear D gene. The CDR3 has 13 residues. Per germline, CDR1 SEHNR and CDR2 FQNEAQ (reference sequence). Trimming took off 1 base at V and 1 base at J, with 4 bases between the two ends. The CDR3 region is CASSLDAQETQYF. The DNA for the CDR3 is TGTGCCAGCAGCTTAGACGCCCAAGAGACCCAGTACTTC. Using reference TRBV7-9 and TRBJ2-5 for the parts outside the CDR3, the full variable domain is DTGVSQNPRHKITKRGQNVTFRCDPISEHNRLYWYRQTLGQGPEFLTYFQNEAQLEKSRLLSDRFSAERPKGSFSTLEIQRTEQGDSAMYLCASSLDAQETQYFGPGTRLLVL.

This rearrangement joins TRBV20-1 to TRBJ2-3; a possible D gene is TRBD2 (6 bases). There are 11 residues in the CDR3. Germline lookup yields CDR1 DFQATT and CDR2 SNEGSKA (reference sequence). V was shortened by 5 bases and J by 11 bases, with 14 bases between the two germline ends. CDR3 in DNA: TGCAGTGCTCGACGGGAGTACAAGCAGTATTTT. The encoded protein is CSARREYKQYF.

The chain carries TRBV9 and TRBJ1-3; D may be TRBD1 (6 bases). CDR3 size: 15 residues. The germline V and J ends were trimmed by 3 bases and 1 base, with 11 bases remaining between them. Germline V gene lookup returns CDR1 SGDLS and CDR2 YYNGEE. The CDR3 sequence: CASSDQTGSGNTIYF. The CDR3 coding sequence is TGTGCCAGCAGCGACCAGACAGGATCTGGAAACACCATATATTTT. Full variable domain (outside the CDR3, taken from reference TRBV9 and TRBJ1-3): DSGVTQTPKHLITATGQRVTLRCSPRSGDLSVYWYQQSLDQGLQFLIQYYNGEERAKGNILERFSAQQFPDLHSELNLSSLELGDSALYFCASSDQTGSGNTIYFGEGSWLTVV.

V gene TRBV7-9 combines with J gene TRBJ2-1, with a weak D call TRBD2 (5 bases). Germline V lookup: CDR1 SEHNR, CDR2 FQNEAQ (reference sequence). V lost 5 bases and J 9 bases, leaving 11 bases between the germline ends. CDR3 length: 12 residues. The CDR3 coding sequence is TGTGCCAGCAGCCCCTACGAGGGTGAGCAGTTCTTC. Amino acids: CASSPYEGEQFF.

This clonotype has at least ten counts. The rearrangement uses TRBV6-4 and TRBJ2-2; 8 bases match TRBD2. CDR3 size: 14 residues. J gave up 4 bases and V 2 bases, and 0 bases lay outside the gene matches. Per germline, CDR1 MRHNA and CDR2 SNTAGT. This CDR3 reads CASSDGTSTGELFF. The CDR3 DNA is TGTGCCAGCAGTGACGGGACTAGCACCGGGGAGCTGTTTTTT.

The chain combines TRBV20-1 with TRBJ2-5; D unresolved. Germline V gene data show CDR1 as DFQATT and CDR2 as SNEGSKA (reference sequence). V shed 2 bases and J shed 2 bases, with 12 bases lying between them. The CDR3 is 14 amino acids. For the CDR3, the DNA is TGCAGTGCTAGAATGGGGTCGGAACAAGAGACCCAGTACTTC. Its protein is CSARMGSEQETQYF.

The V and J genes are TRBV18 and TRBJ2-5, with TRBD1 matching over 7 bases. This CDR3 is built from 15 residues. V trimming: 0 bases; J trimming: 4 bases; junction bases outside the gene matches: 5. Germline V CDR1 and CDR2: KGHSH, LQKENI. The CDR3 region is CASSPPGQRRETQYF. The CDR3 nucleotides are TGTGCCAGCTCACCACCGGGACAGAGGAGAGAGACCCAGTACTTC.

The gene calls are TRBV10-2 and TRBJ2-6; either TRBD1 or TRBD2 may fit D (5 bases each). The CDR3 is 20 amino acids. Trimming cost V 4 bases and J 1 base, with 23 bases left between them. Germline V lookup: CDR1 WSHSY, CDR2 SAAADI. CDR3 sequence (DNA): TGCGCCAGCAGTGCGTGGACCGCCGGGACGGGACCATCTGGGGCCAACGTCCTGACTTTC. It encodes CASSAWTAGTGPSGANVLTF.

As DNA, the CDR3 is TGTGCCAGCAGTTACCGTCAGACAGATACGCAGTATTTT. This sequence encodes CASSYRQTDTQYF. The V gene is TRBV6-5, the J gene TRBJ2-3; no firm D call. V lost 2 bases to trimming and J lost 3 bases, with 6 bases between them. CDR1 is MNHEY and CDR2 is SVGAGI in the germline V gene. The CDR3 length is 13 residues.

The chain couples TRBV10-3 to TRBJ2-3, with TRBD2 matching over 11 bases. The junction had 3 bases not matched to a gene; V was cut back by 2 bases and J by 2 bases. Germline V lookup: CDR1 ENHRY, CDR2 SYGVKD. This CDR3 spans 16 amino acids. Written as DNA, the CDR3 is TGTGCCATCAGTGAGAAGACTAGCGGGATCACAGATACGCAGTATTTT. It is translated as CAISEKTSGITDTQYF.

This clonotype was recorded many times. V gene TRBV12-3 or TRBV12-4 combines with J gene TRBJ2-5, with 8 bases matching TRBD2. V trimming: 10 bases; J trimming: 4 bases; junction bases outside the gene matches: 5. The CDR3 has 12 residues. The CDR3 region has the DNA TGTGCCACGGGACTAGTGCCAGAGACCCAGTACTTC. Translating gives CATGLVPETQYF.

This sequence joins TRBV5-4 and TRBJ2-4; tentatively, D is TRBD2 (6 bases). The CDR3 runs 17 residues. CDR1 and CDR2 from the germline V gene are SGHNT and YYREEE (reference sequence). V dropped 0 bases and J dropped 4 bases, with 17 bases sitting between them. Written as DNA, the CDR3 is TGTGCCAGCAGCTTGGGGCAGGAGGGAGTCGGGAAAAACATTCAGTACTTC. Translation gives CASSLGQEGVGKNIQYF.

This clonotype occurred a few times. The chain joins TRBV12-3 or TRBV12-4 to TRBJ1-1; the D is unclear. The CDR3 has 14 amino acids. V shed 4 bases and J shed 3 bases, with 12 bases lying between them. The CDR3 nucleotides read TGTGCCAGCAGTTGGGAGGCCCCGGACACTGAAGCTTTCTTT. Translated, it gives CASSWEAPDTEAFF.

This clonotype was found a few times. The V call is TRBV5-5, the J call TRBJ2-7; possible D gene TRBD1, 5 bases. Trimming pared 0 bases from V and 3 bases from J, leaving 22 bases between. Germline values: CDR1 SGHKS, CDR2 YYEKEE (reference sequence). This CDR3 is 18 amino acids long. The chain's CDR3 is CASSLDFRPGTGGYEQYF. DNA for the CDR3: TGTGCCAGCAGCTTGGACTTTCGCCCAGGCACAGGCGGCTACGAGCAGTACTTC.